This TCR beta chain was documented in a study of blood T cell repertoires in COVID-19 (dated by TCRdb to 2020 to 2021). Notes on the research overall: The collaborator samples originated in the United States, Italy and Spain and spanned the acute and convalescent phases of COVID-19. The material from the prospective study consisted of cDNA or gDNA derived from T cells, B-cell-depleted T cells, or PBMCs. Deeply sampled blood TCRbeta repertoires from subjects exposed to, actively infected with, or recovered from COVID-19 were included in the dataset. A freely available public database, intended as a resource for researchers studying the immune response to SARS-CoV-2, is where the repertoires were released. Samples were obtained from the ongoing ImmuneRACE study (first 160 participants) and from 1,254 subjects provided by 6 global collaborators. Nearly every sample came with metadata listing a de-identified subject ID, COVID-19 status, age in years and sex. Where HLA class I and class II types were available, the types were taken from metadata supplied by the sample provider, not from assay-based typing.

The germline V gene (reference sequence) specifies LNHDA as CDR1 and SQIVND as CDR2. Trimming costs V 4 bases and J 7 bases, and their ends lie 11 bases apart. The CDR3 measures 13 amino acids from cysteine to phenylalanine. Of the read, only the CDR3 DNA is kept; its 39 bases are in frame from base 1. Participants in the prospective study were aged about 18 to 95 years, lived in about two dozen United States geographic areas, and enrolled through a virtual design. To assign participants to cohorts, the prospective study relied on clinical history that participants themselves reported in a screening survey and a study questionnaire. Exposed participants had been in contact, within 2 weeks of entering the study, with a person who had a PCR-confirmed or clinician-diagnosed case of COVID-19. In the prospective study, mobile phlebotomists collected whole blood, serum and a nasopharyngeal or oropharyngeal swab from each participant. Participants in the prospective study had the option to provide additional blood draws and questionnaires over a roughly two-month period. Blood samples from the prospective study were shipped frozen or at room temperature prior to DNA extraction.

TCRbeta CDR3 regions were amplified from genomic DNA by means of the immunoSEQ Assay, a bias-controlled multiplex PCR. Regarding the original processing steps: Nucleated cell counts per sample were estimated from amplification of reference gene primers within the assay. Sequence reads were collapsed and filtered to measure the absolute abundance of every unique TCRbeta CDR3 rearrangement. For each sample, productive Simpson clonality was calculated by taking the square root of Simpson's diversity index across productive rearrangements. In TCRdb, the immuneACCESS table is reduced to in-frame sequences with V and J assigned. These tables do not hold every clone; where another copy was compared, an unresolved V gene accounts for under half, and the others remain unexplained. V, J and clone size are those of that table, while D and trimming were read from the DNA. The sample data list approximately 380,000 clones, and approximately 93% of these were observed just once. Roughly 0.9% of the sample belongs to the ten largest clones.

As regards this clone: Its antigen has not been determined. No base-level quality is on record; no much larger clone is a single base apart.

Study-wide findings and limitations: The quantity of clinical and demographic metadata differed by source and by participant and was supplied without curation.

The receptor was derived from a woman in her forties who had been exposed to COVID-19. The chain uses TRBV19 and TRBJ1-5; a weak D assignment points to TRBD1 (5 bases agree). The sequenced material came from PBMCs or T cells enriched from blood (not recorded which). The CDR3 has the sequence CASSTGLGQPQHF. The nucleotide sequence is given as TGTGCCAGTAGTACAGGGTTAGGACAGCCCCAGCATTTT.